This T cell receptor (beta chain) appears in the sequencing data of a study of T cells after yellow fever vaccination. Study-wide points: Clonotypes that responded to the vaccine were almost all undetectable in sorted memory subsets on day 0. When the response was secondary, it was weaker but reached its peak faster, day 5 versus 15. CD4 and CD8 compartments shared a small share of clonotypes, likely from convergent recombination.

UMIs were added to TCR cDNA along with a universal primer site when it was made by 5'RACE template switching. TCRdb analysed the 5' RACE reads with MiXCR anew, one entry per CDR3 protein. The sample holds about 21,000 distinct CDR3 sequences, less than 5.5% seen once. Germline assignment: CDR1 MNHEY and CDR2 SMNVEV (reference sequence). J gave up 5 bases and V 3 bases, and 7 bases lay outside the gene matches. The CDR3 runs 15 residues. This clonotype showed up many times. The clonotype was recovered from a man aged 18 to 35 who received the YFV17D yellow fever vaccine. The genes are TRBV27 and TRBJ2-5; 9 nucleotides agree with TRBD2. Sequencing used PBMCs, either bulk or a sorted T-cell subset (CD4+, CD8+, memory, or dextramer-sorted; not recorded which), obtained approximately 47 days after the first yellow fever vaccination. CDR3 sequence (DNA): TGTGCCAGCAGTTTGGGTAGCGGGGGTCTGGAGACCCAGTACTTC. Amino acid sequence: CASSLGSGGLETQYF.